In this sample, the clone carrying this T cell receptor (beta chain) is medium-sized. This specimen belongs to a study of immune reconstitution after stem cell transplant in scleroderma. Germline loops: CDR1 DFQATT, CDR2 SNEGSKA (reference sequence). V lost 0 bases to trimming and J lost 2 bases, with 10 bases between them. The CDR3 sequence is 14 residues long. A single record per CDR3 protein comes from TCRdb applying MiXCR to the RT-PCR reads. The sample lists roughly 1,600 distinct CDR3 sequences; less than 9% were seen once. The chain employs TRBV20-1 and TRBJ2-5; no clear D gene. This sequence was found in a male donor with systemic sclerosis. Sampling took place before or after autologous hematopoietic stem cell transplantation (not recorded which). The CDR3 coding sequence is TGCAGTGCTAGAGATCGGCCGGAACAAGAGACCCAGTACTTC. This translates into CSARDRPEQETQYF.